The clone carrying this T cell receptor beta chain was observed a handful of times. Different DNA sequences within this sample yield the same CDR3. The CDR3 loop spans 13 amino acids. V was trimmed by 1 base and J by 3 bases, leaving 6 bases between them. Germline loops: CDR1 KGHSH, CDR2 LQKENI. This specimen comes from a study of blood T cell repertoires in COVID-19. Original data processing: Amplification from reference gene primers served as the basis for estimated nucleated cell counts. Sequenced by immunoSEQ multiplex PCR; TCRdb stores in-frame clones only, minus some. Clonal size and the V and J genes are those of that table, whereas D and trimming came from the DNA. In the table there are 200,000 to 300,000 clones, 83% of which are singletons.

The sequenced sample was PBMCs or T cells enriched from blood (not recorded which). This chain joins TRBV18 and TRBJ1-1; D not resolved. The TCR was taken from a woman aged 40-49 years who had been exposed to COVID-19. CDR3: CASSPQGDTEAFF. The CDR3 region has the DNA TGTGCCAGCTCACCACAGGGAGACACTGAAGCTTTCTTT.